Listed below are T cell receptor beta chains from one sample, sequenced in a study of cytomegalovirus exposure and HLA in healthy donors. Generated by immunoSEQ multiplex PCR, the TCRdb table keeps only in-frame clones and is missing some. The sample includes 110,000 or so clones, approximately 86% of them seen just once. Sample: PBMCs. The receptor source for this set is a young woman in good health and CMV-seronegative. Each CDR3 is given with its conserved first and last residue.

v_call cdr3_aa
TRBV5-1 CASSFRDPFRGGYTF
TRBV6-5 CASSYSAGGNEQYF
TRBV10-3 CAISSSGETQYF
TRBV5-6 CASSLPVDSWDGYTF
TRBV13 CASSPRPLADLYNEQFF
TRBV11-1 CASSLKARTGGNNEQFF
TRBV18 CASSPGTGLNEKLFF
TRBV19 CASSISSGGGNEQFF
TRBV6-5 CASRRTGKDEQYF
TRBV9 CASSVGETSYEQYF
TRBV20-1 CSASDYAEQYF
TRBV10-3 CAISESGRQGALGYTF
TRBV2 CASSASGGTGGGYTF
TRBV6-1 CASSEARGRPGYGYTF
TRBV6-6 CASTASQTYEQYF
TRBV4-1 CASSQTAPGTNEKLFF
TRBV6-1 CASSEWASGGIGYTGELFF